Each of the 28 T cell receptor beta chains below was sequenced from the same sample in a study of regulatory T cells in long-lasting Graves disease (dated by TCRdb to the early 2020s). The library was produced with multiplex PCR. Instrument on record: Illumina HiSeq 4000. To build TCR beta libraries, CDR3 regions were amplified by Arm-PCR using iRepertoire HTBI primers. The public sequencing data were trimmed at Q25 with fastp and processed into clonotypes with MiXCR by TCRdb, which kept only in-frame beta chains. Rows matching on CDR3 protein sequence are summarized as one entry with the most common DNA and genes. The sample yields more than 650,000 distinct CDR3 sequences; about 32% were counted once. The ten top clones hold about 42% of the sample. In light of the paper, this sample's time point label describes: persistent/refractory GD, antithyroid drugs over 5 years with positive TRAb. RNA was extracted from PBMCs in TRIzol for both TCR sequencing and RNA sequencing.

Material: peripheral blood mononuclear cells (PBMCs), obtained when the disease was refractory, from a patient treated with antithyroid drugs. Receptors originate from a female donor with Graves disease.

In DNA form, the CDR3 reads TGTGCCACCAGCAGAGATGGGGGGCTAGCGTTATTCGAGCAGTACTTC. Encoded protein: CATSRDGGLALFEQYF. The rearrangement uses TRBV15 and TRBJ2-7; TRBD1 or TRBD2 may be the D gene (6 bases each). With 0 bases removed from V and 6 bases from J, the gap between germline ends came to 18 bases. CDR3 length equals 16 residues. Germline CDR1 reads LNHNV; CDR2 reads YYDKDF (reference sequence).

The genes are TRBV7-2 and TRBJ1-3; the match to TRBD1 covers 7 bases. Germline values: CDR1 SGHTA, CDR2 FQGNSA. With 1 base clipped from V and 6 bases from J, the junction kept 6 bases outside the gene matches. The CDR3 consists of 15 residues. The CDR3 sequence: CASSLDTGQSNTIYF. The CDR3 DNA follows: TGTGCCAGCAGCTTAGATACGGGACAGTCAAACACCATATATTTT.

This clonotype was seen at least ten times. The rearrangement uses TRBV6-5 and TRBJ1-1; D remains unclear. The CDR3 totals 15 residues. The ends were cut back, 4 bases at V and 2 bases at J, with 14 bases in the middle. Germline-derived CDR1 and CDR2 are MNHEY and SVGAGI. The CDR3 loop is CASSSSLIVNTEAFF. CDR3 DNA: TGTGCCAGCAGTTCTAGCCTCATTGTAAACACTGAAGCTTTCTTT.

The rearrangement uses TRBV19 and TRBJ2-2; a possible D gene is TRBD2 (6 bases). In germline, CDR1 is LNHDA, CDR2 SQIVND (reference sequence). This CDR3 is 17 amino acids long. The V gene lost 1 base and the J gene lost 4 bases, with 16 bases spanning the gap. The CDR3 nucleotides read TGTGCCAGTAGTATAGTCCCCGGGCTAGCGACCACCGGGGAGCTGTTTTTT. Residues: CASSIVPGLATTGELFF. Drawing the rest from reference TRBV19 and TRBJ2-2, the complete variable domain is DGGITQSPKYLFRKEGQNVTLSCEQNLNHDAMYWYRQDPGQGLRLIYYSQIVNDFQKGDIAEGYSVSREKKESFPLTVTSAQKNPTAFYLCASSIVPGLATTGELFFGEGSRLTVL.

This clonotype has a handful of counts. The chain employs TRBV5-1 and TRBJ2-2; D not certain. The CDR3 loop spans 14 amino acids. Trimming stripped 4 bases from V and 4 bases from J, with 11 bases between. The germline gives CDR1 SGHRS, CDR2 YFSETQ. Here the CDR3 DNA reads TGCGCCAGCAGCGATGGCTGGGGCACCGGGGAGCTGTTTTTT. Amino acids: CASSDGWGTGELFF.

About this clonotype itself: An end of the junction differs from the germline gene, which may be a read error. V usage is TRBV18 and J usage is TRBJ2-7, with D unclear. The CDR3 contains 9 residues. Per the germline V gene, CDR1 is KGHSH and CDR2 is LQKENI. The CDR3: CASSPHWHF. CDR3 nucleotides: TGTGCCAGCTCACCACATTGGCACTTC.

Points on this clonotype: A much larger clone differs by one base, so this may be a read error. The rearrangement uses TRBV2 and TRBJ1-2; D remains ambiguous. The germline V gene encodes CDR1 SNHLY and CDR2 FYNNEI. Trimming took off 4 bases at V and 0 bases at J, with 9 bases between the two ends. The CDR3 spans 14 residues. Here the CDR3 reads CASSGRVANYGYTF. The CDR3, as DNA: TGTGCCAGCAGTGGAAGGGTAGCTAACTATGGCTACACCTTC.

Points on this clonotype: Given the absence of the conserved phenylalanine or tryptophan at the CDR3 end, a read error is likely. V usage is TRBV29-1 and J usage is TRBJ1-5; possibly TRBD1 for D (5 bases). V lost 4 bases to trimming and J lost 1 base, with 14 bases between them. CDR1 is SQVTM, CDR2 ANQGSEA, per germline. The CDR3 covers 15 residues. The CDR3 sequence: CSVGPPGGSNQPQHL. The CDR3 bases are TGCAGCGTTGGCCCCCCCGGGGGAAGCAATCAGCCCCAGCATCTT.

The genes are TRBV20-1 and TRBJ2-7; the D gene is possibly TRBD1 (5 bases). The V gene lost 3 bases and the J gene lost 1 base, with 13 bases spanning the gap. CDR1 and CDR2 (germline): DFQATT, SNEGSKA (reference sequence). The CDR3 is made up of 14 amino acids. CDR3 amino acids: CSASADGQSYEQYF. CDR3 bases: TGCAGTGCTAGTGCGGACGGACAATCCTACGAGCAGTACTTC.

This clonotype was detected ten times or more. This sequence joins TRBV7-2 and TRBJ2-7, with 8 bases that match TRBD2. The CDR3 contains 14 residues. Per the germline V gene, CDR1 is SGHTA and CDR2 is FQGNSA. Trimming at V came to 5 bases and at J to 7 bases, leaving 10 bases not matched to a gene. The CDR3 reads CASSPTGTSREQYF. The CDR3 coding sequence is TGTGCCAGCAGCCCGACCGGGACTAGTCGAGAGCAGTACTTC. Filled out from reference TRBV7-2 and TRBJ2-7, the complete variable domain reads GAGVSQSPSNKVTEKGKDVELRCDPISGHTALYWYRQSLGQGLEFLIYFQGNSAPDKSGLPSDRFSAERTGGSVSTLTIQRTQQEDSAVYLCASSPTGTSREQYFGPGTRLTVT.

The gene calls are TRBV5-4 and TRBJ1-2; a possible D gene is TRBD1 (6 bases). Trimming shortened V by 4 bases and J by 3 bases, and 25 bases separated the two germline ends. The CDR3 is 18 amino acids. Germline values: CDR1 SGHNT, CDR2 YYREEE (reference sequence). CDR3 residues: CASSINRVPWLFYYGYTF. The CDR3 DNA is TGTGCCAGCAGCATTAACAGGGTCCCGTGGCTGTTTTACTATGGCTACACCTTC. The full variable domain, rest sourced from reference TRBV5-4 and TRBJ1-2, is ETGVTQSPTHLIKTRGQQVTLRCSSQSGHNTVSWYQQALGQGPQFIFQYYREEENGRGNFPPRFSGLQFPNYSSELNVNALELDDSALYLCASSINRVPWLFYYGYTFGSGTRLTVV.

V is TRBV20-1 and J is TRBJ2-4, with 12 bases identical to TRBD2. The CDR3 spans 17 residues. The V segment lost 4 bases and the J segment 0 bases; nucleotides outside the gene matches: 7. Germline CDR1 reads DFQATT; CDR2 reads SNEGSKA (reference sequence). CDR3 loop: CSAKIGLAGLAKNIQYF. The CDR3 DNA sequence: TGCAGTGCTAAAATCGGACTAGCGGGACTAGCCAAAAACATTCAGTACTTC.

This clonotype was counted a few times. The CDR3 region has the DNA TGTGCCAGCAGCTACGCCACCAACCGTCCCGACTACGAGCAGTACTTC. Protein sequence: CASSYATNRPDYEQYF. The chain links TRBV5-5 to TRBJ2-7; D is undetermined. Trimming removed 3 bases at V and 3 bases at J, with 19 bases between. The CDR3 spans 16 residues. Germline V gives CDR1 SGHKS, CDR2 YYEKEE (reference sequence).

V and J are TRBV10-3 and TRBJ2-7; 9 nucleotides match TRBD1. Trimming at V came to 10 bases and at J to 5 bases, leaving 6 bases not matched to a gene. Germline CDR1 is ENHRY and CDR2 is SYGVKD. CDR3 size: 12 residues. DNA for the CDR3: TGTGCCAGCCAAGGGGACAGGGACGAGCAGTACTTC. Translation: CASQGDRDEQYF.

This clonotype has more than one count but fewer than ten. The chain uses TRBV4-1 and TRBJ1-2, with TRBD1 matching 10 bases. The CDR3 extends over 15 amino acids. Germline V gives CDR1 MGHRA, CDR2 YSYEKL. J was trimmed by 6 bases and V by 3 bases; bases with no gene match: 7. CDR3 region: CASSHPETGGDGYTF. In nucleotides, the CDR3 is TGCGCCAGCAGCCACCCGGAGACAGGGGGCGATGGCTACACCTTC.

A remark on this clonotype: The germline gene is not matched at one end of the junction; a read error may be the cause. The rearrangement joins TRBV7-9 to TRBJ2-5, with TRBD2 matching 9 bases. The CDR3 covers 16 residues. Germline V gene sequence: CDR1 SEHNR, CDR2 FQNEAQ (reference sequence). The CDR3 spells CASSLMASGNQGTQYF. CDR3 bases: TGTGCCAGCAGCTTAATGGCTAGCGGGAACCAAGGGACCCAGTACTTC. The variable domain in full, with the rest retrieved from reference TRBV7-9 and TRBJ2-5, is DTGVSQNPRHKITKRGQNVTFRCDPISEHNRLYWYRQTLGQGPEFLTYFQNEAQLEKSRLLSDRFSAERPKGSFSTLEIQRTEQGDSAMYLCASSLMASGNQGTQYFGPGTRLLVL.

Turning to this clonotype: The junction does not match germline at one end; this may be a read error. The V gene is TRBV20-1, the J gene TRBJ1-1; D is unclear. From germline, CDR1 is DFQATT and CDR2 SNEGSKA (reference sequence). CDR3 size: 13 residues. The CDR3, as DNA: TGCAGTGCTAGTGCTTCCCGGAACACTGAAGTTTTCTTT. Translation: CSASASRNTEVFF.

The V and J genes are TRBV20-1 and TRBJ2-5, with 11 bases aligning to TRBD2. Looked up from germline, CDR1 is DFQATT and CDR2 is SNEGSKA (reference sequence). V shed 5 bases and J 2 bases; nucleotides not matched to a gene: 7. The CDR3 loop spans 15 amino acids. The CDR3 sequence is CSAQPGLAVQETQYF. The DNA of the CDR3 is TGCAGTGCTCAACCGGGACTAGCGGTACAAGAGACCCAGTACTTC.

This clonotype has a count of ten or more. This chain joins TRBV7-9 and TRBJ2-5; TRBD2 matches at 11 bases. V shed 0 bases and J 5 bases; nucleotides not matched to a gene: 8. Germline V gives CDR1 SEHNR, CDR2 FQNEAQ (reference sequence). The CDR3 runs 17 residues. The CDR3 nucleotides read TGTGCCAGCAGCTTAGCGGCTAGCGGGAGGACGGGGGAGACCCAGTACTTC. This sequence encodes CASSLAASGRTGETQYF.

The chain joins TRBV7-6 to TRBJ2-5; D ambiguous. The CDR3 is made up of 14 amino acids. From germline, CDR1 is SGHVS and CDR2 FNYEAQ. V was shortened by 5 bases and J by 1 base, with 11 bases between the two germline ends. The CDR3 region is CASSPLEIQETQYF. CDR3 nucleotides: TGTGCCAGCAGCCCCCTCGAAATCCAAGAGACCCAGTACTTC.

The chain links TRBV20-1 to TRBJ1-2; 8 bases fit TRBD1. This CDR3 is 16 amino acids long. V shed 0 bases, J shed 8 bases, and the junction held 14 bases outside the gene matches. Germline CDR1 DFQATT, CDR2 SNEGSKA (reference sequence). The DNA for the CDR3 is TGCAGTGCTAGAGACCAGACAGGGGCCGGGTCCAGGGGCTACACCTTC. Amino acid sequence: CSARDQTGAGSRGYTF.

The chain carries TRBV20-1 and TRBJ2-2; no firm D call. Looked up from germline, CDR1 is DFQATT and CDR2 is SNEGSKA (reference sequence). The CDR3 spans 14 residues. Trimming left V 5 bases short and J 4 bases short, with 14 bases between. CDR3 amino acids: CSAGPGPTTGELFF. The DNA of the CDR3 is TGCAGTGCTGGCCCCGGACCGACCACCGGGGAGCTGTTTTTT.

The sample holds many counts of this clonotype. The chain uses TRBV12-3 or TRBV12-4 and TRBJ2-7; possible D gene TRBD1, 6 bases. This CDR3 spans 14 amino acids. With 0 bases removed from V and 6 bases from J, the gap between germline ends came to 12 bases. For the CDR3, the DNA is TGTGCCAGCAGTTTAGCAGGGGGTTGGGTCGAGCAGTACTTC. It yields the protein CASSLAGGWVEQYF.

This clonotype was counted a few times. The V and J genes are TRBV5-1 and TRBJ2-7; D gene uncertain. Trimming removed 4 bases at V and 0 bases at J, with 17 bases between. Germline-derived CDR1 and CDR2 are SGHRS and YFSETQ. The CDR3 loop spans 16 amino acids. CDR3 protein: CASSTGPFSSSYEQYF. The CDR3 nucleotides read TGCGCCAGCAGCACCGGGCCGTTCTCGAGCTCCTACGAGCAGTACTTC.

The chain is built from TRBV5-1 and TRBJ2-5, with TRBD1 as a possible D gene (6 bases). The CDR3 covers 17 residues. Trimming removed 4 bases from V and 3 bases from J, with 22 bases in between. Germline-derived CDR1 and CDR2 are SGHRS and YFSETQ. The CDR3 is CASSTGTRPTIEETQYF. CDR3 nucleotides: TGCGCCAGCAGCACAGGGACCAGGCCCACAATCGAAGAGACCCAGTACTTC.

The V and J genes are TRBV5-1 and TRBJ1-1, with a tentative D call TRBD1 (6 bases). CDR1 and CDR2 (germline): SGHRS, YFSETQ. This CDR3 contains 17 residues. Trimming stripped 0 bases from V and 0 bases from J, with 15 bases between. The CDR3 spells CASSLEGWGRMNTEAFF. The CDR3 DNA sequence: TGCGCCAGCAGCTTGGAAGGCTGGGGGCGAATGAACACTGAAGCTTTCTTT.

The V and J genes are TRBV7-3 and TRBJ1-2; weak D call: TRBD1 (5 bases). The CDR3 is made up of 14 amino acids. The germline V gene encodes CDR1 SGHTA and CDR2 FQGTGA. V was shortened by 2 bases and J by 3 bases, with 10 bases between the two germline ends. CDR3 DNA sequence: TGTGCCAGCAGCTTAGGAGGAGGGGACTATGGCTACACCTTC. This codes for CASSLGGGDYGYTF.

There are a few counts of this clonotype. The chain has TRBV6-1 and TRBJ1-5; D possibly corresponds to TRBD1 (5 bases). V shed 8 bases and J shed 9 bases, with 17 bases lying between them. This CDR3 is 13 amino acids long. CDR1 MNHNS and CDR2 SASEGT come from the germline V gene. As DNA, the CDR3 is TGTGCCAGCCGAAACCGGGACCTATTGCCCCAGCATTTT. As protein: CASRNRDLLPQHF.